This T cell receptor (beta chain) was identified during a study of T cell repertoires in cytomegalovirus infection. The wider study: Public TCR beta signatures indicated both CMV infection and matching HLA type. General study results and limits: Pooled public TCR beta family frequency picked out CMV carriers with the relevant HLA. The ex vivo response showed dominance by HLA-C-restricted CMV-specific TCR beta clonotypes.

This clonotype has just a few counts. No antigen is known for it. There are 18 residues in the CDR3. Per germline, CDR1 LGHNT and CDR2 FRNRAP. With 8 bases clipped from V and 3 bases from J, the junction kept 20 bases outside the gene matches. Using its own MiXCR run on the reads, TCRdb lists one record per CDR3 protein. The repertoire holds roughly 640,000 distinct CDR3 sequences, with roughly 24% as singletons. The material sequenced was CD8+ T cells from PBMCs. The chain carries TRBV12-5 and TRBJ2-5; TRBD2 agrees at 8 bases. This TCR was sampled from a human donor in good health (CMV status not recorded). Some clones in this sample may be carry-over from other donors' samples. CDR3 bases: TGTGCTAGTTTAGCCAAAGCGGGGGCGATTAAAGATGAAGAGACCCAGTACTTC. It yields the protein CASLAKAGAIKDEETQYF.